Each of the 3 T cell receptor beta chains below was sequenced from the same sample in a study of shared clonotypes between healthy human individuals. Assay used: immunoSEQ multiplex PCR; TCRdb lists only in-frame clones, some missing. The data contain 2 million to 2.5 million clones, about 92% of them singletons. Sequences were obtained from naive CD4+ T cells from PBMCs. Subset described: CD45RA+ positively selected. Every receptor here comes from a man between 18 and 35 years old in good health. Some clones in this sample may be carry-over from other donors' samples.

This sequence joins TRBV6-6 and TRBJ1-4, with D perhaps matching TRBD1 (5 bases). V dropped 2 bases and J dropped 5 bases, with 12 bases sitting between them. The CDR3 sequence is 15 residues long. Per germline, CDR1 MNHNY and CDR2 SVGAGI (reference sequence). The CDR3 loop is CASSYQGGENEKLFF. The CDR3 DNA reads TGTGCCAGCAGTTACCAGGGCGGAGAAAATGAAAAACTGTTTTTT.

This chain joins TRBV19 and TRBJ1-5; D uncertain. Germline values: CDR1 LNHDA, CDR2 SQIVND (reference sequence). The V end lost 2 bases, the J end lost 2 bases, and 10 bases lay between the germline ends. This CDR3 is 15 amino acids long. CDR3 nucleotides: TGTGCCAGTAGTATAATTTTCCGGGGCAATCAGCCCCAGCATTTT. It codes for CASSIIFRGNQPQHF. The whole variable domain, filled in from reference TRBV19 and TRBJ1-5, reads DGGITQSPKYLFRKEGQNVTLSCEQNLNHDAMYWYRQDPGQGLRLIYYSQIVNDFQKGDIAEGYSVSREKKESFPLTVTSAQKNPTAFYLCASSIIFRGNQPQHFGDGTRLSIL.

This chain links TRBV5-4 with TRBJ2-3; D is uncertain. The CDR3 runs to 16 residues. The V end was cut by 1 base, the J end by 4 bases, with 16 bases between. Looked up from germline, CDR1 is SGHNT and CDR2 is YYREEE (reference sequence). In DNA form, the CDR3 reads TGTGCCAGCAGCTTGTCCCCAGGAGAGGCGGCAGATACGCAGTATTTT. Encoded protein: CASSLSPGEAADTQYF.